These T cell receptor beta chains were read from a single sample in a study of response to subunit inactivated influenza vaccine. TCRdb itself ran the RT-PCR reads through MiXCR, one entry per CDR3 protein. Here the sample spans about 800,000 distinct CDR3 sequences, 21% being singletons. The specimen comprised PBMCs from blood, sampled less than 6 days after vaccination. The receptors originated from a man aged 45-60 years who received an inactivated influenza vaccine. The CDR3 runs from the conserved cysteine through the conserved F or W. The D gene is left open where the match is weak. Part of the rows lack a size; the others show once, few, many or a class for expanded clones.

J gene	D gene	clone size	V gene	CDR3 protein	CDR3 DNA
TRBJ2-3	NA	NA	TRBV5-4	CASSLDAGQAQYF	TGTGCCAGCAGCTTGGACGCAGGCCAAGCGCAGTATTTT
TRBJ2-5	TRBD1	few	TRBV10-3	CAIRGTAQETQYF	TGTGCCATCAGGGGGACAGCACAAGAGACCCAGTACTTC
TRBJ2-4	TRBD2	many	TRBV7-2	CASSLFLPSGGRNIQYF	TGTGCCAGCAGCTTATTCCTGCCTAGCGGGGGGCGGAACATTCAGTACTTC
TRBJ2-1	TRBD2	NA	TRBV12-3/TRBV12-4	CASSFGPSGIGQFF	TGTGCCAGCAGTTTTGGTCCTAGCGGGATTGGGCAGTTCTTC
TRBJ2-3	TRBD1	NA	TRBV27	CASSLSPGGRDTQYF	TGTGCCAGCAGTTTATCACCAGGGGGCCGTGATACGCAGTATTTT
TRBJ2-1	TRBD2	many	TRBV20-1	CSAGRGGPLSYNEQFF	TGCAGTGCTGGGCGGGGGGGCCCCCTCTCGTACAATGAGCAGTTCTTC
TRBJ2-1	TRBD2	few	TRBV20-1	CSAREMGTSGRHSYNEQFF	TGCAGTGCTAGAGAAATGGGGACTAGCGGGAGACACTCCTACAATGAGCAGTTCTTC
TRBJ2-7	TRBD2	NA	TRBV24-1	CATAGGSAGGTYEQYF	TGTGCCACCGCCGGCGGGTCAGCGGGAGGAACCTACGAGCAGTACTTC
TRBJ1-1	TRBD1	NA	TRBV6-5	CASSYLTGETEAFF	TGTGCCAGCAGTTACCTCACAGGGGAGACTGAAGCTTTCTTT
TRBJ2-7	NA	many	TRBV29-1	CSVVDGRKTYEQYF	TGCAGCGTTGTAGACGGACGGAAAACCTACGAGCAGTACTTC
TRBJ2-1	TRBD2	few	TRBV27	CASSFFGVSSGITYNEQFF	TGTGCCAGCAGTTTTTTTGGTGTTTCTAGCGGGATCACCTACAATGAGCAGTTCTTC
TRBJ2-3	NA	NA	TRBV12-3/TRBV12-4	CASSPGLPSTDTQYF	TGTGCCAGCAGTCCCGGACTACCTAGCACAGATACGCAGTATTTT
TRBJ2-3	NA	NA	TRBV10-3	CAISEDGLSTDTQYF	TGTGCCATCAGTGAGGATGGCCTGAGCACAGATACGCAGTATTTT
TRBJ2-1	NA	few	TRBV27	CASSRTDHLYNEQFF	TGTGCCAGCAGTCGCACTGACCACCTTTACAATGAGCAGTTCTTC
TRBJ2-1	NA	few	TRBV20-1	CSAIVPIGNEQFF	TGCAGTGCTATAGTACCCATCGGGAATGAGCAGTTCTTC
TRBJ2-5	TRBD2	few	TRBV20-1	CSAPHRGESQETQYF	TGCAGTGCCCCTCATCGGGGGGAATCCCAAGAGACCCAGTACTTC
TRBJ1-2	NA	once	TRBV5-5	CASSPSFRDIYGYTF	TGTGCCAGCAGCCCCTCCTTCAGGGACATCTATGGCTACACCTTC
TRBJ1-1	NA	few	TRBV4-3	CASSQTRSTEAFF	TGCGCCAGCAGCCAGACCCGAAGCACTGAAGCTTTCTTT
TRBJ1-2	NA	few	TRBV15	CATSRDRGNYGYTF	TGTGCCACCAGCAGAGATCGTGGGAACTATGGCTACACCTTC
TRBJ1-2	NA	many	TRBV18	CASSPGAGGGYTF	TGTGCCAGCTCACCAGGGGCAGGCGGCGGTTACACCTTC
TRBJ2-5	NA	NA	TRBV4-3	CASSQDNAQWETQYF	TGCGCCAGCAGCCAAGATAACGCCCAATGGGAGACCCAGTACTTC
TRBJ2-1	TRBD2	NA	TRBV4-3	CASSHQGLAALGEQFF	TGCGCCAGCAGCCACCAGGGACTAGCGGCTTTGGGTGAGCAGTTCTTC
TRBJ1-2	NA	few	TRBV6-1	CASSPRTVANYGYTF	TGTGCCAGCAGTCCACGGACAGTGGCTAACTATGGCTACACCTTC
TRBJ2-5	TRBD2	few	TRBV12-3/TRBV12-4	CASSILGGAQETQYF	TGTGCCAGCAGCATCCTCGGGGGGGCCCAGGAGACCCAGTACTTC
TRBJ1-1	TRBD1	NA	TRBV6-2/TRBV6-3	CASSFAGGSTEAFF	TGTGCCAGCAGTTTCGCAGGGGGAAGTACTGAAGCTTTCTTT
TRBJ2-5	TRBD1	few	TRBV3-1	CASSQPGQPQETQYF	TGTGCCAGCAGCCAACCGGGACAGCCCCAAGAGACCCAGTACTTC
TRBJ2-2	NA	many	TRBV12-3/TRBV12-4	CASSPDSGELFF	TGTGCCAGCAGCCCGGACAGCGGGGAGCTGTTTTTT
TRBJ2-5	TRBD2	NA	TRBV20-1	CSAGGLAETQYF	TGCAGTGCGGGAGGACTAGCCGAGACCCAGTACTTC
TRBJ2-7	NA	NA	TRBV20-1	CSARGHLGSYEQYF	TGCAGTGCTAGAGGACACCTCGGGTCCTACGAGCAGTACTTC
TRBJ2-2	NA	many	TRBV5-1	CASSLVGVGGSNTGELFF	TGCGCCAGCAGCTTGGTTGGAGTAGGGGGGTCGAACACCGGGGAGCTGTTTTTT
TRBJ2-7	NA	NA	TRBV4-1	CASSLRWAGEQYF	TGCGCCAGCAGCCTTAGGTGGGCGGGCGAGCAGTACTTC
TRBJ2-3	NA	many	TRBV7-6	CASTKEPGPQTSTDTQYF	TGTGCCAGCACCAAAGAACCGGGACCTCAGACTAGCACAGATACGCAGTATTTT
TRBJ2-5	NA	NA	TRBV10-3	CAIGGTPPQETQYF	TGTGCCATCGGGGGGACGCCACCCCAAGAGACCCAGTACTTC
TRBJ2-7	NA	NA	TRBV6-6	CASSQGGEGSF	TGTGCCAGCAGCCAGGGGGGGGAAGGCTCGTTC
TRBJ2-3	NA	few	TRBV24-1	CATSDPYTDTQYF	TGTGCCACCAGTGATCCCTATACAGATACGCAGTATTTT
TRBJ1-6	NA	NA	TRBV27	CASSPKTGSSYNSPLHF	TGTGCCAGCAGTCCGAAGACAGGAAGCTCCTATAATTCACCCCTCCACTTT
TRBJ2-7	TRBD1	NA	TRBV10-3	CAISLTGGREQYF	TGTGCCATCAGCTTGACAGGGGGCCGCGAGCAGTACTTC
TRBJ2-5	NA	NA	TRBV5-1	CASRHTGRQETQYF	TGCGCCAGCAGGCATACGGGGCGCCAAGAGACCCAGTACTTC
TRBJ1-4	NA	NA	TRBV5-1	CASSPGAGATTNEKLFF	TGCGCCAGCAGCCCTGGGGCTGGGGCGACAACTAATGAAAAACTGTTTTTT
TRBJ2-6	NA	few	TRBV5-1	CASSFRVAAGANVLTF	TGCGCCAGCAGCTTTCGTGTAGCCGCCGGGGCCAACGTCCTGACTTTC
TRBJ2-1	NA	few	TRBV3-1	CASSQYLATTGNEQFF	TGTGCCAGCAGCCAGTATCTAGCGACAACAGGCAATGAGCAGTTCTTC
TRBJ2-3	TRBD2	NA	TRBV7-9	CASSQARGGATDTQYF	TGTGCCAGCAGCCAGGCTCGGGGGGGGGCTACAGATACGCAGTATTTT
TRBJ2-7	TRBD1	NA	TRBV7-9	CASSLTSTGGASYEQYF	TGTGCCAGCAGCTTGACCTCCACAGGGGGCGCCTCCTACGAGCAGTACTTC
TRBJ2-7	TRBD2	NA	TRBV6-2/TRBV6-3	CASRGTSGINEQYF	TGTGCCAGCAGAGGGACTAGCGGGATCAACGAGCAGTACTTC
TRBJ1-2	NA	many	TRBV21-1	CASSKVGQGNGYTF	NA
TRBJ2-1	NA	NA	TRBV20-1	CSARPSPFSYNEQFF	TGCAGTGCTAGACCCTCCCCGTTCTCCTACAATGAGCAGTTCTTC
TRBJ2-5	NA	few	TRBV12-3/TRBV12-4	CASMTYGAVEETQYF	TGTGCCAGCATGACTTACGGGGCAGTCGAAGAGACCCAGTACTTC
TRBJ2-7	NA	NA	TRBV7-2	CASSLVRASGWEQYF	TGTGCCAGCAGCTTAGTTCGAGCGTCCGGGTGGGAGCAGTACTTC
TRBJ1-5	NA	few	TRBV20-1	CSARDQSNQPQHF	TGCAGTGCTAGAGATCAGAGCAATCAGCCCCAGCATTTT
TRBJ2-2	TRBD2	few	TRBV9	CASSVALSLAGGANTGELFF	TGTGCCAGCAGCGTAGCTCTTAGCCTAGCGGGGGGGGCGAACACCGGGGAGCTGTTTTTT
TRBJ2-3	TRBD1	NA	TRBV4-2	CASSQAGQGFRSEDTQYF	TGTGCCAGCAGCCAGGCCGGACAGGGATTTAGAAGTGAGGATACGCAGTATTTT
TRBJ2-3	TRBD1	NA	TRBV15	CATSRGTGAKDTQYF	TGTGCCACCAGCAGAGGGACAGGGGCAAAAGATACGCAGTATTTT
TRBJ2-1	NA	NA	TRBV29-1	CSVVRRLNEQFF	TGCAGCGTTGTACGACGGCTCAATGAGCAGTTCTTC